The rows below give T cell receptor beta chains drawn from one sample of a study of blood T cells in healthy people across ages. TCRdb called the 5' RACE reads again in MiXCR, with one record for every CDR3 protein. The sample holds 1.5 million to 2 million distinct CDR3 sequences; almost 35% are singletons and the top ten take 11%. The sequenced material came from blood. Every receptor here comes from a woman in her twenties or thirties in good health. The CDR3 runs from the conserved cysteine through the conserved F or W. A D gene is named only where the DNA matches it firmly. A clone size is listed for some rows: how often the clone was seen (once, few, many), or a class if it is expanded.

V gene,clone size,D gene,CDR3 protein
TRBV3-1,few,TRBD2,CASSAPGGRGYNEQFF
TRBV2,few,-,CASMYNPRDRRPYEQYF
TRBV20-1,-,-,CSAQRLIAYEQYF
TRBV28,-,-,CASSLSAPGGNQPQHF
TRBV21-1,few,-,CAPSRGRDIQYF
TRBV7-2,-,-,CASSCPRTYNEQFF
TRBV29-1,few,-,CSVGHSSNQPQHF
TRBV6-2/TRBV6-3,few,TRBD1,CASSDPGTGRFQPQHF
TRBV14,few,-,CASSQELPSRWDEQFF
TRBV7-3,once,-,CASSVRLNNEQFF